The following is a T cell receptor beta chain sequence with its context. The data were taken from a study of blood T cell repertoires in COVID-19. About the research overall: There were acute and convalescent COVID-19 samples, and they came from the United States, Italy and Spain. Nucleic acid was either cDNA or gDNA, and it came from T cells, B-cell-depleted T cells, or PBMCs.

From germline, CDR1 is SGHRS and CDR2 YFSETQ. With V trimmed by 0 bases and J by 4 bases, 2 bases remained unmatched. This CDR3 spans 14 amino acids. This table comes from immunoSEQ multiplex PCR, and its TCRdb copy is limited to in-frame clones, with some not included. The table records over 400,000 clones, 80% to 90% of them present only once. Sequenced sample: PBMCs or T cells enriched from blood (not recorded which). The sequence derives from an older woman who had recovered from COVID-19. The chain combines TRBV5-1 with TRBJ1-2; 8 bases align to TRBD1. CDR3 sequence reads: CASSLGTGTYGYTF. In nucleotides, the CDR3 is TGCGCCAGCAGCTTGGGGACAGGGACCTATGGCTACACCTTC.